Listed below are T cell receptor beta chains from one sample, sequenced in a study of blood T cells in healthy people across ages. TCRdb recomputed calls from the 5' RACE reads with MiXCR, one row per CDR3 protein. The profile shows around 800,000 distinct CDR3 sequences, under 55% of them singletons. The sequencing input was blood. The receptors derive from a man in his 60s in good health. The conserved cysteine and the conserved F or W are not part of the CDR3 here. Fields, in order: J gene, V gene, clone size, D gene, CDR3 protein. A D gene is named only where the DNA matches it firmly. Clone size is stated in some rows and not others, as once, few, many or a class when expanded.

j_gene: TRBJ2-5; v_gene: TRBV7-9; abundance: .; d_gene: .; CDR3aa: ASSRSIRPLQETQY
j_gene: TRBJ2-5; v_gene: TRBV7-9; abundance: .; d_gene: TRBD2; CDR3aa: ASSTSAETQY
j_gene: TRBJ2-3; v_gene: TRBV7-2; abundance: .; d_gene: .; CDR3aa: ASSAVGDTQY
j_gene: TRBJ1-4; v_gene: TRBV11-2; abundance: .; d_gene: TRBD1; CDR3aa: ASSLEPGGWEKLF
j_gene: TRBJ1-1; v_gene: TRBV30; abundance: .; d_gene: .; CDR3aa: AWRPGHFTEAF
j_gene: TRBJ2-7; v_gene: TRBV7-6; abundance: .; d_gene: TRBD2; CDR3aa: ASSSLAGGPSYEQY
j_gene: TRBJ2-7; v_gene: TRBV27; abundance: many; d_gene: .; CDR3aa: ASSPRGAYEQY
j_gene: TRBJ1-1; v_gene: TRBV30; abundance: .; d_gene: .; CDR3aa: AWSGQTMNTEAF
j_gene: TRBJ1-6; v_gene: TRBV6-5; abundance: .; d_gene: TRBD1; CDR3aa: ASSYYQGVGSPLH
j_gene: TRBJ2-3; v_gene: TRBV7-2; abundance: few; d_gene: TRBD2; CDR3aa: ASSRLAGGDTQY
j_gene: TRBJ2-3; v_gene: TRBV5-8; abundance: .; d_gene: TRBD2; CDR3aa: ASAYSGATDTQY
j_gene: TRBJ1-6; v_gene: TRBV10-1; abundance: .; d_gene: .; CDR3aa: ASSDRESPLH
j_gene: TRBJ1-2; v_gene: TRBV6-2/TRBV6-3; abundance: .; d_gene: .; CDR3aa: ASSYGGAAPRGYT
j_gene: TRBJ2-1; v_gene: TRBV29-1; abundance: many; d_gene: TRBD2; CDR3aa: SVEGLAGRNEQF
j_gene: TRBJ2-1; v_gene: TRBV7-2; abundance: .; d_gene: .; CDR3aa: ASILAPAPNEQF
j_gene: TRBJ1-1; v_gene: TRBV7-9; abundance: .; d_gene: .; CDR3aa: ASSLVTQNTEAF
j_gene: TRBJ2-1; v_gene: TRBV12-5; abundance: few; d_gene: TRBD1; CDR3aa: ATTPGTGVYNEQF
j_gene: TRBJ1-1; v_gene: TRBV27; abundance: few; d_gene: TRBD1; CDR3aa: ASRSQGARVTEAF
j_gene: TRBJ1-1; v_gene: TRBV5-1; abundance: .; d_gene: .; CDR3aa: ASSSSQSSGTEAF
j_gene: TRBJ2-1; v_gene: TRBV14; abundance: .; d_gene: .; CDR3aa: ASSQEGLLSYNGQF
j_gene: .; v_gene: TRBV3-1; abundance: .; d_gene: .; CDR3aa: ASSQDDKYEQY
j_gene: TRBJ2-3; v_gene: TRBV20-1; abundance: .; d_gene: .; CDR3aa: SARKAADTQY
j_gene: TRBJ2-5; v_gene: TRBV29-1; abundance: .; d_gene: TRBD2; CDR3aa: SVSSAGDYEQY
j_gene: TRBJ2-3; v_gene: TRBV30; abundance: few; d_gene: .; CDR3aa: ARTGIGTDTQY
j_gene: TRBJ2-3; v_gene: TRBV12-3/TRBV12-4; abundance: many; d_gene: .; CDR3aa: ASSHGTTQYTQY
j_gene: TRBJ2-7; v_gene: TRBV29-1; abundance: .; d_gene: TRBD1; CDR3aa: SVAGTGEYEQY
j_gene: TRBJ1-1; v_gene: TRBV20-1; abundance: .; d_gene: TRBD1; CDR3aa: SARHPGTGGTEAF
j_gene: TRBJ2-3; v_gene: TRBV20-1; abundance: few; d_gene: .; CDR3aa: SARDSNIPQY
j_gene: TRBJ2-5; v_gene: TRBV6-2/TRBV6-3; abundance: .; d_gene: .; CDR3aa: ASSYGGRAETQY
j_gene: TRBJ2-3; v_gene: TRBV20-1; abundance: .; d_gene: .; CDR3aa: SAGTGQALDTQY
j_gene: TRBJ1-2; v_gene: TRBV27; abundance: few; d_gene: .; CDR3aa: ASRKGFNGYT
j_gene: TRBJ2-1; v_gene: TRBV20-1; abundance: .; d_gene: TRBD1; CDR3aa: SAKTGTGFTYNEQF
j_gene: TRBJ1-4; v_gene: TRBV6-5; abundance: .; d_gene: .; CDR3aa: ASSFGGSEKLF
j_gene: TRBJ2-3; v_gene: TRBV20-1; abundance: few; d_gene: .; CDR3aa: SAKAASSTDTQY
j_gene: TRBJ2-7; v_gene: TRBV7-2; abundance: many; d_gene: .; CDR3aa: ASSWGRDGRDEQY
j_gene: TRBJ2-3; v_gene: TRBV16; abundance: .; d_gene: TRBD1; CDR3aa: ASSWTGEGYGTQY
j_gene: TRBJ1-6; v_gene: TRBV28; abundance: few; d_gene: .; CDR3aa: ASAIGSSYNSPLH
j_gene: TRBJ2-7; v_gene: TRBV29-1; abundance: many; d_gene: .; CDR3aa: SARDDLRPEQY
j_gene: TRBJ2-1; v_gene: TRBV6-2/TRBV6-3; abundance: few; d_gene: .; CDR3aa: ASSTTAGGSYNEQF
j_gene: TRBJ1-1; v_gene: TRBV29-1; abundance: .; d_gene: .; CDR3aa: SVVVSGTEAF
j_gene: TRBJ2-7; v_gene: TRBV29-1; abundance: many; d_gene: .; CDR3aa: SAARLGGYEQY